The TCR beta chain under discussion was sequenced for a study of immune heterogeneity within non-small cell lung tumors. The TCR beta CDR3 region underwent multiplex PCR amplification with 32 V and 13 J primers. Each CDR3 protein is one row after TCRdb ran MiXCR on the multiplex PCR reads. Here the sample spans about 13,000 distinct CDR3 sequences, about 23% being singletons. Bulk tumor gDNA, around 630 ng per sample, served as the TCR template. Several biopsies per primary tumor were taken during surgery, spaced as far apart as possible. Curative surgery was performed on patients who had untreated, newly diagnosed non-small cell lung cancer. By share, this clonotype counts as medium-sized. V was clipped by 5 bases and J by 5 bases; unmatched bases: 11. The CDR3 is made up of 15 amino acids.

J is TRBJ1-2 and V is TRBV12-3 or TRBV12-4; 7 bases align to TRBD1. Sample: lung tumor tissue. The clonotype was recovered from a man in his fifties or sixties with non-small cell lung cancer. The CDR3 here is CASSPPGGTWYGYTF. The CDR3 region has the DNA TGTGCCAGCAGTCCTCCAGGGGGGACATGGTATGGCTACACCTTC.